This T cell receptor (beta chain) was captured in a study of naive and memory T cell subsets. An equimolar mix of two oligonucleotides served as the beta constant-region primer for TRBC1 and TRBC2. Four rounds of PCR amplified the ligated cDNA using nested alpha and beta constant-region primers plus SP2. TCRdb passed the UMI-ligation and nested PCR reads through MiXCR, listing each CDR3 protein once. The repertoire has tens of thousands of distinct CDR3 sequences, 9% to 9.5% of them found once; the top ten carry about 1.3%. This clonotype was detected a few times. Four subsets defined by CD45RA and CD27 were sorted after CD3, CD4, CD8 and live/dead staining. With 0 bases removed from V and 7 bases from J, the gap between germline ends came to 16 bases. CDR1 is LGHNA, CDR2 YNFKEQ, per germline. The CDR3 covers 15 residues.

Sequencing was carried out using naive CD8+ T cells from blood. The clonotype originates from a human donor in good health. This chain uses TRBV4-2 with TRBJ2-7, with D perhaps matching TRBD1 (6 bases). The CDR3 sequence: CASSQEAGTTFEQYF. The DNA of the CDR3 is TGTGCCAGCAGCCAAGAGGCAGGGACAACTTTTGAGCAGTACTTC.